This T cell receptor beta chain emerged from a study of T cell repertoires in breast cancer (dated by TCRdb to 2016 to 2017). Describing the broader study: Tumors, lymph nodes and peripheral blood lymphocytes from breast cancer patients, as well as peripheral blood from healthy control donors, were profiled. The majority of the approximately 21 patient tumors analyzed for shared TCRs were ER+/PR+. The controls were nine healthy donors whose age range was similar to that of the patients. On average, sequencing produced about 470,000 sequences per sample, which came to roughly 10 reads per input cell. The study reasoned that TCRs shared between breast cancer patients would target shared antigens, given breast cancer's low mutational burden and rare common mutations. Tumors and tumor-involved lymph nodes were minced, digested with Liberase and DNase, and then passed through 70-um and 40-um filters. Tumor-free lymph nodes were processed without enzymatic digestion, and Ficoll was used to separate blood samples. What the research found in general, with its limitations: Because transcript abundance and primer differences skewed clone recovery, emulsion RT-PCR was regarded as qualitative rather than quantitative. Fewer than 20 TCR pairs were shared across seven or more patient tumors and rarely found in control blood, suggesting possible tumor specificity. Tumor-involved sentinel lymph nodes shared about fourfold more TCRs with matched tumor repertoires than tumor-free nodes (around 8.2% versus 1.8%). Genuine antitumor clones may have been missed because singleton TCRs were discarded and only part of each tumor was sampled. Shared TCRs were encoded by various nucleotide sequences, which suggests selection and expansion based on antigen. TRBV7 predominated among the shared TCRs, which could possibly reflect tumor recognition or a mispriming bias from eight TRBV7 primers.

The study used an expanded emulsion RT-PCR method with primers for all TCR V genes to analyze paired alpha-beta TCRs of CD8+ T cells. Before emulsion RT-PCR, CD8+ T cells were isolated with a CD8 positive selection kit and incubated overnight in about 9.8 IU/mL IL-2. This clonotype was observed a handful of times. Its cognate antigen has yet to be identified. The sample holds no much larger clone one base away, and base qualities are not on file. Library preparation was by emulsion pairing. Unpaired genes were suppressed by a second nested PCR with blocking oligos, after which a third nested PCR added Illumina adaptors and barcodes. Each emulsion RT-PCR master mix contained about 4,500-270,000 T cells, with C-region, Stepout and V-region primers. The emulsions were generated using the Micellula Emulsion and Purification Kit, and the RT-PCR was run with Qiagen OneStep RT-PCR reagents. The pooled libraries were sequenced on an Illumina MiSeq using paired-end 2 x 250 reads. As for how the authors treated the data: In Galaxy, read pairs were joined and then clipped at the engineered overlap into separate alpha and beta files, and any unclipped reads were discarded. Alpha-beta pairs were assigned using CompleteTCR, a MiTCR-based pipeline in which chains sharing read cluster identifiers are linked by an R script. TCR sequences observed only once, about 1-3.3%, were removed as potential sequencing errors. TCRdb took the public reads, trimmed them with fastp at Q25, ran MiXCR for clone calling and kept in-frame beta chains. Each entry merges the rows of one CDR3 protein and shows their most common DNA and genes. The authors' filters were not applied to this entry. This sample is represented by roughly 39,000 distinct CDR3 sequences; around 45% of them were singletons. Of the sample, approximately 62% is held by the ten largest clones.

Trimming removed 6 bases from V and 7 bases from J; the gene matches leave 18 bases unexplained. From the cysteine up to the phenylalanine, the CDR3 has a length of 16 residues. The sequence is cut down to CDR3 DNA, 48 bases in frame from base 1. The germline V gene gives CDR1 as MNHEY and CDR2 as SVGEGT. This TCR was recovered from a pool of human donors with breast cancer or a healthy control (not recorded which). The sequencing sample was made of CD8+ T cells. Recombination joined TRBV6-2 or TRBV6-3 with TRBJ2-7; TRBD1 lines up with 7 middle nucleotides. In nucleotides, the sequence is TGTGCCAGCAGATCCACTGGGACAGCTGACGTTTATGAGCAGTACTTC. It translates to CASRSTGTADVYEQYF.